This TCR beta chain is drawn from a study of blood T cell repertoires in COVID-19. About the research overall: The United States, Italy and Spain provided the acute and convalescent COVID-19 samples.

Participants came from fewer than 25 US areas, aged about 18 to 95 years. Cohort 3 recovery required two negative PCRs, clearance, or symptom resolution. The CDR3 has 14 amino acids. From germline, CDR1 is MDHEN and CDR2 SYDVKM. Trimming pared 7 bases from V and 7 bases from J, leaving 19 bases between. As originally analysed: How many nucleated cells were present was estimated from reference gene primer amplification. The repertoire was sequenced with immunoSEQ multiplex PCR; TCRdb's copy has only in-frame clones and lacks some. Clone size and V and J calls were adopted from that table, with D and trimming inferred from the DNA. The table shows under 300,000 clones, with 88% occurring only once.

This sequence originates from a woman aged 25 to 39 who had recovered from COVID-19. The specimen was PBMCs or T cells enriched from blood (not recorded which). The chain joins TRBV28 to TRBJ1-1; the D gene is possibly TRBD1 (5 bases). In nucleotides, the CDR3 is TGTGCCAGCACCAAACCGCCACAGGTCGGTGAAGCTTTCTTT. Its protein is CASTKPPQVGEAFF. Full variable domain (outside the CDR3, taken from reference TRBV28 and TRBJ1-1): DVKVTQSSRYLVKRTGEKVFLECVQDMDHENMFWYRQDPGLGLRLIYFSYDVKMKEKGDIPEGYSVSREKKERFSLILESASTNQTSMYLCASTKPPQVGEAFFGQGTRLTVV.